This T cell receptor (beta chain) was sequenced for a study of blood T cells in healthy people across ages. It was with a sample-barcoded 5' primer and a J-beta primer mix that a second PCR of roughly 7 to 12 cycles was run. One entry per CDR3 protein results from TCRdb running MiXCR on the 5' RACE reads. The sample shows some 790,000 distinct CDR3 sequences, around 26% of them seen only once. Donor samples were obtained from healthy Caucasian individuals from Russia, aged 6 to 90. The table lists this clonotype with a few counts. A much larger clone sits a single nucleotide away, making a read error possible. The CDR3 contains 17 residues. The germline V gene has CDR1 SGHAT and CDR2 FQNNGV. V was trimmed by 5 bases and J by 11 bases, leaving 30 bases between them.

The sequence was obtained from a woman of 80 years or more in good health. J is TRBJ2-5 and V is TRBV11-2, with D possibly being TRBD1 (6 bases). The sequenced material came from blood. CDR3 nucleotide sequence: TGTGCCAGCAGCAAAAGACAGGCGAGAGGTGGTTACAATGAGCAGTACTTC. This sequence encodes CASSKRQARGGYNEQYF. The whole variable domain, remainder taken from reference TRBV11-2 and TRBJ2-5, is EAGVAQSPRYKIIEKRQSVAFWCNPISGHATLYWYQQILGQGPKLLIQFQNNGVVDDSQLPKDRFSAERLKGVDSTLKIQPAKLEDSAVYLCASSKRQARGGYNEQYFGPGTRLLVL.